This TCR beta chain was captured in a study of tumor-infiltrating lymphocytes in primary liver carcinoma. For the study at large: Primary liver carcinoma, confirmed by histopathology, was surgically resected. The study obtained roughly 3.5 to 8 million productive TCRbeta reads per sample, similar across tissue types. Points from the study as a whole: Significantly larger top-250-clone fractions were found in tumors than in blood (p = 0.039).

A constant-region primer served to make TCR beta cDNA from roughly 500 ng total RNA. Construction of TCR beta libraries relied on three successive nested multiplex PCR rounds employing slightly modified ARM-PCR. The two initial PCR rounds, roughly 9 cycles each, used TRBV1-TRBV30 forward and C-beta reverse primers. Via MiXCR, TCRdb re-called the multiplex PCR reads, giving one row per CDR3 protein. In the table there are 300,000 to 400,000 distinct CDR3 sequences, around three fifths of which are singletons. RNA was extracted from whole blood without cell sorting, alongside germline DNA. Patients were treatment-naive with chronic HBV infection. As concerns this clonotype: What it binds is unknown.

Between the trimmed V and J ends, which lost 6 bases and 2 bases, there was a span of 16 bases. This CDR3 comprises 15 residues. Germline assignment: CDR1 DFQATT and CDR2 SNEGSKA (reference sequence). The chain is built from TRBV20-1 and TRBJ2-2; D is possibly TRBD2 (5 bases). The source of this sequence is a man aged 40-55 years with primary liver carcinoma and hepatitis B virus infection. The specimen was peripheral blood. CDR3 coding DNA: TGCAGTGCCGGAGAGGGTGGCAGTAACACCGGGGAGCTGTTTTTT. This gives the protein CSAGEGGSNTGELFF.